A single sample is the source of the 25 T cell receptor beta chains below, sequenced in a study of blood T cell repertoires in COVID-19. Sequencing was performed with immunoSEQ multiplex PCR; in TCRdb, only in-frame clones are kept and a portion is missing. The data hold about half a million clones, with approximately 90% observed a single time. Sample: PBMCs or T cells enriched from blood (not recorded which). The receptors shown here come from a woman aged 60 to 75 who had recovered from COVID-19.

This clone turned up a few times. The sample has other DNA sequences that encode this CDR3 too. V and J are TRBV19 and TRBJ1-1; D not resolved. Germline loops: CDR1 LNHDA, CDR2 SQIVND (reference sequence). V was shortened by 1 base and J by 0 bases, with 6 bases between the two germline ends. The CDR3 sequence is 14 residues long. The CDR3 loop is CASSIGGLNTEAFF. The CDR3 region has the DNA TGTGCCAGTAGTATAGGAGGGTTGAACACTGAAGCTTTCTTT.

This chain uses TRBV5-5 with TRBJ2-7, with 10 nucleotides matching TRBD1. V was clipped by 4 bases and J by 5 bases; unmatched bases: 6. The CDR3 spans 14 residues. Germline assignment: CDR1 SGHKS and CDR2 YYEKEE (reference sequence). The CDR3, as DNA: TGTGCCAGCAGCCGACAGGGGGCTTTAGACGAGCAGTACGTC. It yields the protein CASSRQGALDEQYV.

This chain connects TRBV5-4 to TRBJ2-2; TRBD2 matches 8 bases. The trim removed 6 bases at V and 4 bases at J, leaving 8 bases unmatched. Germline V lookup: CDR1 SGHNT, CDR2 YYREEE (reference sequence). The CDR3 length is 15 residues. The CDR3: CASTPRGGTTGELFF. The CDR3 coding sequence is TGTGCCAGCACCCCCCGGGGGGGCACCACCGGGGAGCTGTTTTTT.

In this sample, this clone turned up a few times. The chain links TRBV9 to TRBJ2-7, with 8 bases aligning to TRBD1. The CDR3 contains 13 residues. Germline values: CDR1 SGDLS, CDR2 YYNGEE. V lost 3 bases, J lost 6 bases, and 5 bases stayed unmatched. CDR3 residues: CASSAAGGLEQYF. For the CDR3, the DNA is TGTGCCAGCAGCGCAGCAGGGGGCCTCGAGCAGTACTTC.

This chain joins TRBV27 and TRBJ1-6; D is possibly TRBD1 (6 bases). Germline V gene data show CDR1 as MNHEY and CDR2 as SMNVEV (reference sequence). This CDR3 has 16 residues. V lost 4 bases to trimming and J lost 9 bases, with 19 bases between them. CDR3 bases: TGTGCCAGCAGTTCTTTTTACCGACAGGTTGGTTCACCCCTCCACTTT. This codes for CASSSFYRQVGSPLHF.

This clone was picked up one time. The CDR3, as DNA: TGTGCCAGTAGTATACGAGGGATGAACACTGAAGCTTTCTTT. This codes for CASSIRGMNTEAFF. The chain couples TRBV19 to TRBJ1-1, with D unresolved. Looked up from germline, CDR1 is LNHDA and CDR2 is SQIVND (reference sequence). V lost 2 bases and J lost 0, with 7 bases in between. This CDR3 comprises 14 residues.

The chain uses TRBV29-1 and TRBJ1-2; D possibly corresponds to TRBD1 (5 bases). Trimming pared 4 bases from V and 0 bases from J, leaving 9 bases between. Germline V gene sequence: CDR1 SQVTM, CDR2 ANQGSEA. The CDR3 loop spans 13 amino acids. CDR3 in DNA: TGCAGCGTTGGGAGGGGACCTAACTATGGCTACACCTTC. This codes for CSVGRGPNYGYTF. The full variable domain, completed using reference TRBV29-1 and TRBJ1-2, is SAVISQKPSRDICQRGTSLTIQCQVDSQVTMMFWYRQQPGQSLTLIATANQGSEATYESGFVIDKFPISRPNLTFSTLTVSNMSPEDSSIYLCSVGRGPNYGYTFGSGTRLTVV.

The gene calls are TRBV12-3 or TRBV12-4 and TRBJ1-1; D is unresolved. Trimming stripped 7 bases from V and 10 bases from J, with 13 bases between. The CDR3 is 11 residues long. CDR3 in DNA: TGTGCCAGCACCGAGGACCGGGGAGCTTTCTTT. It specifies CASTEDRGAFF.

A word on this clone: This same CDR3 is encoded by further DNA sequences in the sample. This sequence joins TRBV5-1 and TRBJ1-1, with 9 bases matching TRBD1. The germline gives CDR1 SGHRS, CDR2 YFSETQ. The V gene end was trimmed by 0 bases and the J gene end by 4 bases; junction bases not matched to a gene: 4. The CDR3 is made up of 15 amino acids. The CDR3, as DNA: TGCGCCAGCAGCTTGGCGGGACAGGGTGGCACTGAAGCTTTCTTT. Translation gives CASSLAGQGGTEAFF.

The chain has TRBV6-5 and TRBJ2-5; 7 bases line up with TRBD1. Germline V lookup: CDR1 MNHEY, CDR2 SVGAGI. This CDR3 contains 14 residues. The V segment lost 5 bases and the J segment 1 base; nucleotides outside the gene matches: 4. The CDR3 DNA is TGTGCCAGCAGTCCGACAGGGCCCCAAGAGACCCAGTACTTC. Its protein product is CASSPTGPQETQYF.

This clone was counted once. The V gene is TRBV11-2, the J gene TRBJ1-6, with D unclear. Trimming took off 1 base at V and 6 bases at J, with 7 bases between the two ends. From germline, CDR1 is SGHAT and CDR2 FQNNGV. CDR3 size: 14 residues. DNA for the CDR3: TGTGCCAGCAGCTTAGGCGTCGGTAATTCACCCCTCCACTTT. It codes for CASSLGVGNSPLHF. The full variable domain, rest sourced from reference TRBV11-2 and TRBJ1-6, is EAGVAQSPRYKIIEKRQSVAFWCNPISGHATLYWYQQILGQGPKLLIQFQNNGVVDDSQLPKDRFSAERLKGVDSTLKIQPAKLEDSAVYLCASSLGVGNSPLHFGNGTRLTVT.

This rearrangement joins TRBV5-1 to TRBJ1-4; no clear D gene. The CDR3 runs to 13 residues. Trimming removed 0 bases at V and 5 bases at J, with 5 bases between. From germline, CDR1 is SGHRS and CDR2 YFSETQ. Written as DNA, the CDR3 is TGCGCCAGCAGCTTGGGCCTAAATGAAAAACTGTTTTTT. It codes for CASSLGLNEKLFF.

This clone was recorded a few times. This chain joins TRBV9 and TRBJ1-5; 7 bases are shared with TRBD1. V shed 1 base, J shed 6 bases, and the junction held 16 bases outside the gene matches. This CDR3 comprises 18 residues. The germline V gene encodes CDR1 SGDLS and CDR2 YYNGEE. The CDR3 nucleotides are TGTGCCAGCAGCGTAAGTACAGGGGCTTATGAGCTGAGTCAGCCCCAGCATTTT. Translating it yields CASSVSTGAYELSQPQHF.

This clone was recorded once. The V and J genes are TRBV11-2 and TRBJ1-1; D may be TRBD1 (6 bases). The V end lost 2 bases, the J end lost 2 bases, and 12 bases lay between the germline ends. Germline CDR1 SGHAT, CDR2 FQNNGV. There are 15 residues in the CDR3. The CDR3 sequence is CASSLFPGVNTEAFF. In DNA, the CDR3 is TGTGCCAGCAGCTTATTTCCAGGGGTCAACACTGAAGCTTTCTTT.

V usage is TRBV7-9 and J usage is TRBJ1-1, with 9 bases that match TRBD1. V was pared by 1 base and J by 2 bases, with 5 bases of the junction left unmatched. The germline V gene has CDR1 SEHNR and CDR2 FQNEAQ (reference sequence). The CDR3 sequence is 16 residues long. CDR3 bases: TGTGCCAGCAGCTTAGAGGGGGACAGGGCAAACACTGAAGCTTTCTTT. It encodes CASSLEGDRANTEAFF.

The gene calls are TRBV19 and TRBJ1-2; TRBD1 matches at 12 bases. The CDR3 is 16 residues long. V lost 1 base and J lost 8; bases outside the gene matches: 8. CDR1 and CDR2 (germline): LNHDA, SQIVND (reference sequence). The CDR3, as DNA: TGTGCCAGTAGTATAGCTGGGACAGGGGGCGCGGGAGGCTACACCTTC. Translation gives CASSIAGTGGAGGYTF.

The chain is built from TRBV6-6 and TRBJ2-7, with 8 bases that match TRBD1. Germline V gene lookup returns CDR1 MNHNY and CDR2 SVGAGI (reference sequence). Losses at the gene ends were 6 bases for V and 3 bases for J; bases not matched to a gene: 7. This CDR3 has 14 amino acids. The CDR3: CASSSGQDFYEQYV. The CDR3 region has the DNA TGTGCCAGCAGCTCGGGACAGGACTTCTACGAGCAGTACGTC.

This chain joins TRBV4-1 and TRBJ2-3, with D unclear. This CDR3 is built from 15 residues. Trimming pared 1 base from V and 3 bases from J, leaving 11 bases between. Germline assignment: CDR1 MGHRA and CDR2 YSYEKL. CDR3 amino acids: CASSQGVVATDTQYF. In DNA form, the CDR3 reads TGCGCCAGCAGCCAAGGCGTGGTAGCTACAGATACGCAGTATTTT.

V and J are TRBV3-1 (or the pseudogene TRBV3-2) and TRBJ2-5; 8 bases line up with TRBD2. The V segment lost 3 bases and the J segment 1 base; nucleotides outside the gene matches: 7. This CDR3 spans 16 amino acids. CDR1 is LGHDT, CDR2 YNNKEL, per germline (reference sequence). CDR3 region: CASSHSRGGAQETQYF. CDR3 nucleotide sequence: TGTGCCAGCAGCCACTCTCGGGGGGGGGCCCAAGAGACCCAGTACTTC.

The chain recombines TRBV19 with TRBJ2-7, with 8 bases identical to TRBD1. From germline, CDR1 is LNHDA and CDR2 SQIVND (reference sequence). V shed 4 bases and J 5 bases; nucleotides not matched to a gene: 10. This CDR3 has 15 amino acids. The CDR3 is CASSNPGTGFNEQYF. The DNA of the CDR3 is TGTGCCAGTAGTAACCCGGGGACAGGTTTCAACGAGCAGTACTTC.

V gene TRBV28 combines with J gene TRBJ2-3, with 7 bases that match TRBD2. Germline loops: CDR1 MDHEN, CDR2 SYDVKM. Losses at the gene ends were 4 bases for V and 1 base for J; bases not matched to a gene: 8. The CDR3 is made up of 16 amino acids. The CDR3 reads CASSSPGGLGTDTQYF. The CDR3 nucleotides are TGTGCCAGCAGTTCCCCGGGGGGTTTAGGCACAGATACGCAGTATTTT.

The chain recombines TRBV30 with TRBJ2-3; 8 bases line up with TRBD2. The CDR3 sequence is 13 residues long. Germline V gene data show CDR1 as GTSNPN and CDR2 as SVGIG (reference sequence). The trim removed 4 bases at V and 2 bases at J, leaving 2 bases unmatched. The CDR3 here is CAWKLAATDTQYF. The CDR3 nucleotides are TGTGCCTGGAAACTAGCGGCCACAGATACGCAGTATTTT.

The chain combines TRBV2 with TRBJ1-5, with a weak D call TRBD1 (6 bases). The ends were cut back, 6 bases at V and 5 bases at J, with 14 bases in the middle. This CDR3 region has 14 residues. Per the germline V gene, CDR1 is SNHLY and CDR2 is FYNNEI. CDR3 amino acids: CASRPGTPYQPQHF. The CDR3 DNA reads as TGTGCCAGCAGGCCCGGGACACCTTATCAGCCCCAGCATTTT.

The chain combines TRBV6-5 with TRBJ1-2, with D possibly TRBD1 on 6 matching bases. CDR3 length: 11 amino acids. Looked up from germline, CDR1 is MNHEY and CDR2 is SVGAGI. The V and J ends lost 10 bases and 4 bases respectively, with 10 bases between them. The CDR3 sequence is CAIQGTYGYTF. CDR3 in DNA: TGTGCCATACAGGGTACCTATGGCTACACCTTC.

CDR3 residues: CASSGTGTGNTIYF. The CDR3 nucleotides read TGTGCCAGCAGCGGGACAGGGACTGGAAACACCATATATTTT. This rearrangement joins TRBV2 to TRBJ1-3; 9 bases fit TRBD1. The CDR3 covers 14 residues. V was clipped by 6 bases and J by 2 bases; unmatched bases: 2. Germline-derived CDR1 and CDR2 are SNHLY and FYNNEI.